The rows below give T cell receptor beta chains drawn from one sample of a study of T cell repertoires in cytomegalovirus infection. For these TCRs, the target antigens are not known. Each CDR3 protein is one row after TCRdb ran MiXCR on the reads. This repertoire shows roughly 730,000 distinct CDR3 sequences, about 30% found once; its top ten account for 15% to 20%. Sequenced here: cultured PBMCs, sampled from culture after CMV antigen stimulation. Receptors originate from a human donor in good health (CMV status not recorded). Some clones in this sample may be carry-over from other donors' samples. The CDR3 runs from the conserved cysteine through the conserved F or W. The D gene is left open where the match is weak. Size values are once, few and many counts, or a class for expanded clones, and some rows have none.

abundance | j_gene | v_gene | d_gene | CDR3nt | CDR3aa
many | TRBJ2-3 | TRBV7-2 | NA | TGTGCCAGCAGCTTAGACACTGGCACAGATACGCAGTATTTT | CASSLDTGTDTQYF
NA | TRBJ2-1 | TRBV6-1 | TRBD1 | TGTGCCAGCGATAGGGACAGGGAAGTTTTCGAGCAGTTCTTC | CASDRDREVFEQFF
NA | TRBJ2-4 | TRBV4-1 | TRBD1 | TGCGCCAGCAGCCACCCCGGGACAGGAATACAAAACATTCAGTACTTC | CASSHPGTGIQNIQYF
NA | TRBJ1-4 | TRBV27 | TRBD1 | TGTGCCAGCAGTTCCGGGACAGGGATCGCGAAACTGTTTTTT | CASSSGTGIAKLFF
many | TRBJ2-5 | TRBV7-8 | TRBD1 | TGTGCCAGCAGCCCGTGGGACAGGGTTACGGGAACCCAAGAGACCCAGTACTTC | CASSPWDRVTGTQETQYF
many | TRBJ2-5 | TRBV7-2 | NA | TGTGCCAGCAGCTTAGGGTTGCGCCCCGAGACCCAGTACTTC | CASSLGLRPETQYF
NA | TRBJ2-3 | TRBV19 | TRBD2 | TGTGCCACTAACCCCCTTAGCGGGAGCCCAGATACGCAGTATTTT | CATNPLSGSPDTQYF
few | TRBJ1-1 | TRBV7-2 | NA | TGTGCCAGCAGCTTAACGATAAATGAAGCTTTCTTT | CASSLTINEAFF
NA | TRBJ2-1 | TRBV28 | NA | TGTGCCAGCAGTTTATGGACGAACAATGAGCAGTTCTTC | CASSLWTNNEQFF
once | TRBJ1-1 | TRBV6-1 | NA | TGTGCCAGCAGTGAAGGGGAATACACTGAAGCTTTCTTT | CASSEGEYTEAFF
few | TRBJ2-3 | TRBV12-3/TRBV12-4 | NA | TGTGCCAGCAGGCTCGAGGGGGATACGCAGTATTTT | CASRLEGDTQYF
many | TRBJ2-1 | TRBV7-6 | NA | TGTGCCAGCAGCCCAAGGGACAATGAGCAGTTCTTC | CASSPRDNEQFF
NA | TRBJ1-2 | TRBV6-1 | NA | TGTGCCAGCAGTTTTGGAAAGACAGACTATGGCTACACCTTC | CASSFGKTDYGYTF
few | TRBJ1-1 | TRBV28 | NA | TGTGCCAGCAGTTGGCCCCCAGGGGATCTGAACACTGAAGCTTTCTTT | CASSWPPGDLNTEAFF
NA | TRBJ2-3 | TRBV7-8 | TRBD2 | TGTGCCAGCAGCCCACGGACTAGCCAGAATACGCAGTATTTT | CASSPRTSQNTQYF
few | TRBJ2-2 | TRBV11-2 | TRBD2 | TGTGCCAGCAGCTTCTTCGTGACTAGCGTTAGCGGGGAGCTGTTTTTT | CASSFFVTSVSGELFF
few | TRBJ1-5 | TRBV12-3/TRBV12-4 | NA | TGTGCCAGCACCCACTCAGGGGTGGCTAATCAGCCCCAGCATTTT | CASTHSGVANQPQHF
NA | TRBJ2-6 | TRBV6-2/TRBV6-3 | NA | TGTGCCAGCACTAAGTCGGGCGCTGGGGCCAACGTCCTGACTTTC | CASTKSGAGANVLTF
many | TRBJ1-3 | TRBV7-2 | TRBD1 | TGTGCCAGCAGCTTGGGACAGTCTGGAAACACCATATATTTT | CASSLGQSGNTIYF
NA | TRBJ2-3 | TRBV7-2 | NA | TGTGCCAGCAGCTTAGGGCGGGTTCCAGGGGAGCAGTATTTT | CASSLGRVPGEQYF
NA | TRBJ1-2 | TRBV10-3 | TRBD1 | TGTGCCATCAGCGAGGGAGGGGGCAAGAACTATGGCTACACCTTC | CAISEGGGKNYGYTF
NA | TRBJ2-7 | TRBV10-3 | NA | TGTGCCATCAGCGACAGTTACGAGCAGTACTTC | CAISDSYEQYF
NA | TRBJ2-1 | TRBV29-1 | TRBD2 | TGCAGCGTTGTACTAGCGGGTAGCTCCTACAATGAGCAGTTCTTC | CSVVLAGSSYNEQFF
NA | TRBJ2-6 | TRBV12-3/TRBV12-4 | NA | TGTGCCAGCAGTTTAGTGTTTGGGGGCTCTGGGGCCAACGTCCTGACTTTC | CASSLVFGGSGANVLTF
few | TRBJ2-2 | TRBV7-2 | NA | TGTGCCAGCAGCTTACGGGAGATGAACACCGGGGAGCTGTTTTTT | CASSLREMNTGELFF
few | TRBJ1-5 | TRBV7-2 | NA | TGTGCCAGCAGCCATCAGGGGAATCAGCCCCAGCATTTT | CASSHQGNQPQHF
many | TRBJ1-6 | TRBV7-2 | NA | TGTGCCAGCAGCTTAGTTGGAGGGGTGGCGGGATCACCCCTCCACTTT | CASSLVGGVAGSPLHF
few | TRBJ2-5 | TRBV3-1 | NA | TGTGCCAGCAGCCATTTCAGCGGTTCGGATGGGGCCGAGACCCAGTACTTC | CASSHFSGSDGAETQYF
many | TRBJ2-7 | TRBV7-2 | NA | TGTGCCAGCAGCCCCGGGAGAGGTTACGAGCAGTACTTC | CASSPGRGYEQYF
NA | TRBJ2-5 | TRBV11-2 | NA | TGTGCCAGCAGCTTAGTATCGGGAACCGCGGGAACCCAGTACTTC | CASSLVSGTAGTQYF
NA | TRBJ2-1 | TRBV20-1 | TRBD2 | TGCAGTGCTAGGCTAGCGGGGGGGCGCGGTTACAATGAGCAGTTCTTC | CSARLAGGRGYNEQFF
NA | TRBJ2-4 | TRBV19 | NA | TGTGCCAGTACTCCACGGTGGACACTAGCCAAAAACATTCAGTACTTC | CASTPRWTLAKNIQYF
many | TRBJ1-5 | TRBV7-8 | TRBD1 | TGTGCCAGCAGCCGACTCGGACAGGGGGTGCAGCCCCAGCATTTT | CASSRLGQGVQPQHF
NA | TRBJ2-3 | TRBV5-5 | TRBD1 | TGTGCCAGCAGCCCCACGATACAGGGGATTGTAACAGATACGCAGTATTTT | CASSPTIQGIVTDTQYF
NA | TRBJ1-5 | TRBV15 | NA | TGTGCCACCAGCAGGGCCCTTTTCGATCAGCCCCAGCATTTT | CATSRALFDQPQHF
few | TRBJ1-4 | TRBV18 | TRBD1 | TGTGCCAGCTCACCACGCGGACCCGGACAGGGGGAAATTTTT | CASSPRGPGQGEIF
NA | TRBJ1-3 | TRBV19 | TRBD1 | TGTGCCAGTAGTATCGGACGACAGGGATCCGGAAACACCATATATTTT | CASSIGRQGSGNTIYF
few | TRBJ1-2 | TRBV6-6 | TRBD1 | TGTGCCAGCAGCTCAGACAGGGGGTACCTGAATAACTATGGCTACACCTTC | CASSSDRGYLNNYGYTF
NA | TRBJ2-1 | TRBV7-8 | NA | TGTGCCAGCAGCCCTGCGGATGCCTACAATGAGCAGTTCTTC | CASSPADAYNEQFF
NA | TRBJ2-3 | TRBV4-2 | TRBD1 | TGTGCCAGCAGCTGGGACAGCTCCACAGATACGCAGTATTTT | CASSWDSSTDTQYF
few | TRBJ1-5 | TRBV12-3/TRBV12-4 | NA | TGTGCCAGCAGTACCGTCCGGCAGCCCCAGCATTTT | CASSTVRQPQHF
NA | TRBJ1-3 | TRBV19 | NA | TGTGCCAGTAGTGCCGCCGGGGGACGCGGCCGACTCGGGGGAAACACCATATATTTT | CASSAAGGRGRLGGNTIYF
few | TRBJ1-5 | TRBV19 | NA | TGTGCCAGTAGTATCGGGACGTCGCCCTCGCCCCAGCATTTT | CASSIGTSPSPQHF
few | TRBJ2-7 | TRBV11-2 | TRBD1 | TGTGCCAGCAGCTTAGCGGGGACAGGGACCGACGAGCAGTACTTC | CASSLAGTGTDEQYF
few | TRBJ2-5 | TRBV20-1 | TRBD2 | TGCAGTGCGCCGATGCGGGGAGGGTCGAGGGAGACCCAGTACTTC | CSAPMRGGSRETQYF
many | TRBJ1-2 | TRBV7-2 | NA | TGTGCCAGCAGCCCCGCCCGGGTCTCCCCCCGGGATGGCTACACCTTC | CASSPARVSPRDGYTF
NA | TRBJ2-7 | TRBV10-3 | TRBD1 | TGTGCCTCCCGGGGACAGGGGTTCTACGAGCAGTACTTC | CASRGQGFYEQYF
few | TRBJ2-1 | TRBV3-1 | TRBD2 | TGTGCCAGCAGCCGTAGCGGGGGGGCCTCCTACAATGAGCAGTTCTTC | CASSRSGGASYNEQFF
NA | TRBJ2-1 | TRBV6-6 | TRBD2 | TGTGCCAGTACGGGACTAGCGGGAGAGACCTCCTACAATGAGCAGTTCTTC | CASTGLAGETSYNEQFF
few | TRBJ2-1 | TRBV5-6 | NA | TGTGCCAGCGCCCTATTGAATGAGCAGTTCTTC | CASALLNEQFF